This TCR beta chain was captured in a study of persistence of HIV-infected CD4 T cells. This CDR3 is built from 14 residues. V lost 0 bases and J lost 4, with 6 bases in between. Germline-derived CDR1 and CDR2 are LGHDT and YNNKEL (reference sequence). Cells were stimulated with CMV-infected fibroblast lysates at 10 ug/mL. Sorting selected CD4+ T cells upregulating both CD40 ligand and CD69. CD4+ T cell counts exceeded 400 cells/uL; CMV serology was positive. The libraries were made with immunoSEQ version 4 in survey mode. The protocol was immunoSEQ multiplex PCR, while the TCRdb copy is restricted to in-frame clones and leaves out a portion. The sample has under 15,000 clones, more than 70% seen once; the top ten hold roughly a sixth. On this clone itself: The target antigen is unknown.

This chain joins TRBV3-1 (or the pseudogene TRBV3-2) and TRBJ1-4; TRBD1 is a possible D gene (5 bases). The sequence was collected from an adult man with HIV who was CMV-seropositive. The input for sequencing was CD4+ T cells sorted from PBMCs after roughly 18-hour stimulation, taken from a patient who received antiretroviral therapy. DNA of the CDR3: TGTGCCAGCAGCCAAGACAGGGATAATGAAAAACTGTTTTTT. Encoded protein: CASSQDRDNEKLFF.